The sample holds one count of the clone carrying this TCR beta chain. It was with random hexamers that roughly 0.45 to 1 ug RNA was reverse transcribed. TCRdb independently ran MiXCR on the immunoSEQ multiplex PCR reads; one entry per CDR3 protein. The table shows under 200,000 distinct CDR3 sequences, with 85% to 95% occurring only once. The source of the sample is a study of CD8 T cells in Susac syndrome. CDR1 and CDR2 (germline): MNHEY, SVGAGI. V was shortened by 0 bases and J by 0 bases, with 11 bases between the two germline ends. The CDR3 has 16 residues. The chain couples TRBV6-5 to TRBJ2-5, with D perhaps TRBD2 (6 bases). This TCR came from a human donor with Susac syndrome. Material for sequencing was CD4+ T cells from PBMCs. The CDR3 coding sequence is TGTGCCAGCAGTTACTCCCCTTCGGGGGACCAAGAGACCCAGTACTTC. Protein: CASSYSPSGDQETQYF.